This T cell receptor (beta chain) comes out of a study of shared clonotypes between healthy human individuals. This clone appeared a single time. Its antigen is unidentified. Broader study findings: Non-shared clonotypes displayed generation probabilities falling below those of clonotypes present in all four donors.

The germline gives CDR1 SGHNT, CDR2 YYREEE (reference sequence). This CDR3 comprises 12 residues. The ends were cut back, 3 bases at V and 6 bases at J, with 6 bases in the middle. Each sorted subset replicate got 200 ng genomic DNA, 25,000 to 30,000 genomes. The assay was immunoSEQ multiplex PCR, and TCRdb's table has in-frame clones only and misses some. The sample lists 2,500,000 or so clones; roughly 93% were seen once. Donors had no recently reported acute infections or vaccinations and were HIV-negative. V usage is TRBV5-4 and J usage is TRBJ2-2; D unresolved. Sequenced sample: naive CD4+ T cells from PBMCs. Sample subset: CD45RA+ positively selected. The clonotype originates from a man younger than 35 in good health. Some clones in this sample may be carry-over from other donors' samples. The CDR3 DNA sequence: TGTGCCAGCAGCTCCATTGCCGGGGAGCTGTTTTTT. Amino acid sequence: CASSSIAGELFF.